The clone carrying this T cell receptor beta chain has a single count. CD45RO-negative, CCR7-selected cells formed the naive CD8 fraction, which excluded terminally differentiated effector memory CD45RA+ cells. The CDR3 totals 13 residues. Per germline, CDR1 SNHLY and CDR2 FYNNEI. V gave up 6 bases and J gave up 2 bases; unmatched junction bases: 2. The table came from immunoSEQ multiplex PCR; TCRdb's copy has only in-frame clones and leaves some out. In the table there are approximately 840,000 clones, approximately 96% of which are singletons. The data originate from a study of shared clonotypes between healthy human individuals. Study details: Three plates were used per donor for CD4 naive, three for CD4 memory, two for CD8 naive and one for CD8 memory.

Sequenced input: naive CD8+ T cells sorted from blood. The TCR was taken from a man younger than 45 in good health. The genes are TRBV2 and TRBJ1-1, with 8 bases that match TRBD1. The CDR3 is CASRGQANTEAFF. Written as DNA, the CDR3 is TGTGCCAGCAGGGGACAGGCAAACACTGAAGCTTTCTTT.